This T cell receptor beta chain originates from a study of T cells in Graves' hyperthyroidism and ophthalmopathy. TCR beta CDR3 regions were amplified from RNA transcripts. First-round RT-PCR of the TCR CDR3 relied on the HTBI primer set. TCRdb itself ran the multiplex PCR reads through MiXCR, one entry per CDR3 protein. The profile shows fewer than 850,000 distinct CDR3 sequences, around 16% of them singletons. A patient was excluded if there was uncontrolled infection, other autoimmune disease, pregnancy or lactation. This clonotype showed up many times. Antigen: not known. The study, taken as a whole, reports: Blood held most thyroid clonotypes expanded above 0.001 frequency.

Trimming took off 5 bases at V and 4 bases at J, with 15 bases between the two ends. This CDR3 has 15 amino acids. Germline CDR1 is MDHEN and CDR2 is SYDVKM. The chain recombines TRBV28 with TRBJ2-1; D gene unclear. This receptor was obtained from a man in his forties or fifties with Graves' hyperthyroidism. Source material: blood. CDR3 amino acids: CASSGPRIAYNEQFF. The CDR3 DNA follows: TGTGCCAGCAGTGGACCCCGGATCGCGTACAATGAGCAGTTCTTC.